This entry lists 8 T cell receptor beta chains sequenced from one sample in a study of T cells in Graves' hyperthyroidism and ophthalmopathy. RNA transcripts served as the template for amplifying TCR beta CDR3 regions. RT-PCR in the first round (using the HTBI primer set) targeted the TCR CDR3. TCRdb re-analysed the multiplex PCR reads in MiXCR, keeping a single row per CDR3 protein. This table holds around 690,000 distinct CDR3 sequences, 15% to 20% found once. The specimen was blood. The receptor source for this set is a man over 45 with Graves' hyperthyroidism.

This clonotype was seen at least ten times. The chain joins TRBV28 to TRBJ2-5; possible D gene TRBD1, 6 bases. The CDR3 consists of 16 residues. Germline assignment: CDR1 MDHEN and CDR2 SYDVKM. V lost 6 bases and J 4 bases, leaving 21 bases between the germline ends. The CDR3 DNA sequence: TGTGCCAGCAGCTTAATCTACAGGGCCCCCGGAGAGACCCAGTACTTC. Amino acids: CASSLIYRAPGETQYF. Variable domain in full (rest from reference TRBV28 and TRBJ2-5): DVKVTQSSRYLVKRTGEKVFLECVQDMDHENMFWYRQDPGLGLRLIYFSYDVKMKEKGDIPEGYSVSREKKERFSLILESASTNQTSMYLCASSLIYRAPGETQYFGPGTRLLVL.

There are many counts of this clonotype. V usage is TRBV11-2 and J usage is TRBJ2-7; D uncertain. This CDR3 contains 14 residues. V was pared by 1 base and J by 3 bases, with 10 bases between. The germline gives CDR1 SGHAT, CDR2 FQNNGV. The CDR3: CASSLVRGDYEQYF. Written as DNA, the CDR3 is TGTGCCAGCAGCTTAGTACGCGGCGACTACGAGCAGTACTTC.

This clonotype was recorded a few times. The genes are TRBV7-9 and TRBJ2-1; 12 bases agree with TRBD2. V was clipped by 2 bases and J by 3 bases; unmatched bases: 8. The V gene's germline CDR1 is SEHNR and CDR2 FQNEAQ (reference sequence). This CDR3 has 18 residues. CDR3 sequence (DNA): TGTGCCAGCAGCTTACCGACTAGCGGGAGCGCGCGCTACAATGAGCAGTTCTTC. Its translation is CASSLPTSGSARYNEQFF.

This clonotype appeared a few times. One junction end disagrees with the germline gene, perhaps due to a read error. This chain joins TRBV24-1 and TRBJ1-1; D not certain. The V gene's germline CDR1 is KGHDR and CDR2 SFDVKD. CDR3 length: 13 residues. CDR3 sequence: CAASDLENTEAFF. DNA for the CDR3: TGTGCCGCCAGTGATTTGGAGAACACTGAAGCTTTCTTT.

This clonotype was found many times. The V call is TRBV10-3, the J call TRBJ2-2; TRBD2 aligns across 8 bases. CDR1 ENHRY and CDR2 SYGVKD come from the germline V gene. The CDR3 spans 15 residues. Trimming removed 9 bases from V and 2 bases from J; junction bases left unmatched: 8. The CDR3 spells CAIRPGLENTGELFF. In DNA form, the CDR3 reads TGTGCCATTAGACCGGGACTAGAAAACACCGGGGAGCTGTTTTTT.

In regard to this clonotype: It may be a read error: a sequence one base away is much more abundant. The chain carries TRBV28 and TRBJ1-1; tentative D call: TRBD1 (6 bases). This CDR3 comprises 14 residues. Germline-derived CDR1 and CDR2 are MDHEN and SYDVKM. CDR3 DNA sequence: TGTGCCAGCAGTTTCAGACAGGAACGGACTGAATCTTTCTTT. Translated: CASSFRQERTESFF.

The sample holds many counts of this clonotype. V usage is TRBV2 and J usage is TRBJ2-1, with 9 bases aligning to TRBD2. In germline, CDR1 is SNHLY, CDR2 FYNNEI. The junction had 6 bases not matched to a gene; V was cut back by 7 bases and J by 2 bases. The CDR3 is 15 residues long. The DNA for the CDR3 is TGTGCCAGCATCTATAGCGGGAGCGCCTACAATGAGCAGTTCTTC. Residues: CASIYSGSAYNEQFF.

For the CDR3, the DNA is TGCAGCGTCGGCCCTAGCGGGATCTACAATGAGCAGTTCTTC. Translated, it gives CSVGPSGIYNEQFF. This chain links TRBV29-1 with TRBJ2-1; 9 bases map to TRBD2. V trimming: 6 bases; J trimming: 3 bases; junction bases outside the gene matches: 6. CDR1 and CDR2 (germline): SQVTM, ANQGSEA. The CDR3 is 14 residues long.